Following are 31 T cell receptor beta chains from one sample sequenced in a study of blood T cells in healthy people across ages. A sample-barcoded 5' primer and a J-beta primer mix were used in a second PCR of roughly 6 to 11 cycles. TCRdb used MiXCR to reprocess the 5' RACE reads, holding one entry per CDR3 protein. The sample shows about 1,500,000 distinct CDR3 sequences, roughly 28% of them seen only once. Sample: blood. These receptors were taken from a woman in her twenties or thirties in good health.

About this clonotype: A junction boundary mismatches the germline segment, possibly from a read error. The chain combines TRBV2 with TRBJ2-7, with D possibly TRBD2 on 6 matching bases. There are 14 residues in the CDR3. Germline V CDR1 and CDR2: SNHLY, FYNNEI. Here the CDR3 DNA reads TGTGCCAGCATGGTTGGGACTCAATCCTACGGGCAGTACTTC. This encodes CASMVGTQSYGQYF.

Ten or more counts support this clonotype. The genes are TRBV7-2 and TRBJ2-5; possibly TRBD1 for D (6 bases). CDR3 length: 15 residues. Germline V gene lookup returns CDR1 SGHTA and CDR2 FQGNSA. The DNA for the CDR3 is TGTGCAGCCTCCCCGGAGCTGGGGGCCCAAGAGACCCAGTACTTC. Translated, it gives CAASPELGAQETQYF.

This clonotype was found a few times. The chain carries TRBV10-3 and TRBJ1-5, with a possible D match to TRBD1 (5 bases). This CDR3 has 15 amino acids. The V end lost 7 bases, the J end lost 0 bases, and 13 bases lay between the germline ends. The germline gives CDR1 ENHRY, CDR2 SYGVKD. The CDR3 is CAIKEGQDSNQPQHF. CDR3 DNA: TGTGCCATCAAGGAGGGGCAGGATAGCAATCAGCCCCAGCATTTT.

This clonotype has only a few counts. This chain connects TRBV20-1 to TRBJ2-5, with 9 bases matching TRBD2. V lost 5 bases and J lost 4; bases outside the gene matches: 8. Germline CDR1 is DFQATT and CDR2 is SNEGSKA (reference sequence). This CDR3 comprises 14 residues. The DNA of the CDR3 is TGCAGTGCTGAATGGACTAGCGAGGCAGAGACCCAGTACTTC. Residues: CSAEWTSEAETQYF.

This clonotype has more than one count but fewer than ten. The chain combines TRBV12-3 or TRBV12-4 with TRBJ2-3; weak D call: TRBD1 (6 bases). There are 14 residues in the CDR3. Trimming shortened V by 4 bases and J by 2 bases, and 10 bases separated the two germline ends. CDR3 region: CASSYRDITDTQYF. In DNA form, the CDR3 reads TGTGCCAGCAGTTACAGGGATATCACAGATACGCAGTATTTT.

This chain connects TRBV25-1 to TRBJ1-2; D remains unclear. CDR1 MGHDK and CDR2 SYGVNS come from the germline V gene. Trimming left V 0 bases short and J 2 bases short, with 7 bases between. The CDR3 has 14 residues. CDR3: CASSEYGGNYGYTF. CDR3 bases: TGTGCCAGCAGTGAATATGGAGGCAACTATGGCTACACCTTC.

The gene calls are TRBV28 and TRBJ2-7; weak D call: TRBD2 (7 bases). V dropped 7 bases and J dropped 4 bases, with 23 bases sitting between them. The CDR3 sequence is 16 residues long. Germline CDR1 reads MDHEN; CDR2 reads SYDVKM. The CDR3 protein is CASMGPIGGGPYEQYF. DNA of the CDR3: TGTGCCAGCATGGGCCCTATAGGGGGGGGGCCTTACGAGCAGTACTTC.

This clonotype was seen ten or more times. V is TRBV4-1 and J is TRBJ2-7; D could derive from TRBD1 or TRBD2 (5 bases each). The CDR3 consists of 14 residues. V lost 4 bases and J 0 bases, leaving 10 bases between the germline ends. The germline V gene encodes CDR1 MGHRA and CDR2 YSYEKL. DNA for the CDR3: TGCGCCAGCAGCCTCGTCGGGACCTCCTACGAGCAGTACTTC. It is translated as CASSLVGTSYEQYF.

This clonotype appeared many times. CDR3 region: CASSYLSLETQYF. Here the CDR3 DNA reads TGTGCCAGCAGCTACCTATCCTTAGAGACCCAGTACTTC. V is TRBV7-7 and J is TRBJ2-5; D is unclear. Germline V gives CDR1 SSHAT, CDR2 FNYEAQ (reference sequence). Trimming took 4 bases from V and 4 from J, leaving 10 bases between them. The CDR3 contains 13 residues.

This chain uses TRBV12-3 or TRBV12-4 with TRBJ1-1; no definite D call. This CDR3 comprises 15 residues. V was cut by 0 bases and J by 0 bases, with 8 bases left in between. The CDR3 coding sequence is TGTGCCAGCAGTTTAGCTGGAGAGATGAACACTGAAGCTTTCTTT. Its protein is CASSLAGEMNTEAFF.

The table lists this clonotype with a few counts. The V and J genes are TRBV30 and TRBJ2-7, with D hard to call. Germline assignment: CDR1 GTSNPN and CDR2 SVGIG (reference sequence). The CDR3 totals 12 residues. V was clipped by 3 bases and J by 5 bases, with 11 bases between them. CDR3 amino acids: CAWRPRRNEQYF. Written as DNA, the CDR3 is TGTGCCTGGAGGCCCCGGCGAAACGAGCAGTACTTC.

This chain links TRBV25-1 with TRBJ2-5; 8 bases line up with TRBD1. The DNA end favors TRBJ2-7, so the J call may be wrong. The CDR3 is 16 amino acids. The germline V gene has CDR1 MGHDK and CDR2 SYGVNS. The CDR3 coding sequence is TGTGCCAGCAGTGAACGCCGGGCAGGGGGCGGATACGAGCAGTACTTC. Its protein is CASSERRAGGGYEQYF.

The CDR3 protein is CASTTGLTNTEAFF. CDR3 in DNA: TGTGCCAGCACCACGGGTCTTACTAACACTGAAGCTTTCTTT. The chain links TRBV12-3 or TRBV12-4 to TRBJ1-1; D unresolved. V was cut by 7 bases and J by 2 bases, with 14 bases left in between. The CDR3 has 14 amino acids.

Comment on this clonotype: A read error may explain this, as a much larger clone is one base away. This chain connects TRBV6-4 to TRBJ2-3; 8 bases fit TRBD2. The germline gives CDR1 MRHNA, CDR2 SNTAGT. V trimming: 6 bases; J trimming: 5 bases; junction bases outside the gene matches: 7. The CDR3 runs to 14 residues. The chain's CDR3 is CASRPSGSLDTQYF. CDR3 in DNA: TGTGCCAGCAGGCCCAGCGGGAGTCTAGATACGCAGTATTTT.

The V gene is TRBV7-9, the J gene TRBJ2-3, with D perhaps matching TRBD2 (6 bases). The germline gives CDR1 SEHNR, CDR2 FQNEAQ (reference sequence). CDR3 size: 15 residues. V was shortened by 5 bases and J by 1 base, with 13 bases between the two germline ends. CDR3 loop: CASSTPGLGTDTQYF. DNA of the CDR3: TGTGCCAGCAGCACGCCGGGACTGGGCACAGATACGCAGTATTTT.

This clonotype occurred a few times. Relative to the germline gene, one junction end is altered; a read error may explain this. The rearrangement links TRBV29-1 to TRBJ1-2; D remains ambiguous. CDR3 length equals 14 residues. Germline values: CDR1 SQVTM, CDR2 ANQGSEA. The CDR3 spells CSVDTTSGGYGCTF. CDR3 DNA sequence: TGCAGCGTTGATACTACCTCAGGTGGATATGGCTGCACCTTC.

The chain employs TRBV7-2 and TRBJ2-5; a possible D gene is TRBD1 (5 bases). The CDR3 is 16 residues long. V shed 1 base and J shed 0 bases, with 12 bases lying between them. Germline CDR1 is SGHTA and CDR2 is FQGNSA. CDR3 bases: TGTGCCAGCAGCTTAGACTACCGGACAAACCAAGAGACCCAGTACTTC. Protein sequence: CASSLDYRTNQETQYF.

This chain connects TRBV10-1 to TRBJ2-5; D is perhaps TRBD2 (6 bases). This CDR3 is built from 16 residues. V shed 0 bases and J shed 2 bases, with 13 bases lying between them. From germline, CDR1 is WNHNN and CDR2 SYGVQD (reference sequence). The CDR3: CASSESNSGVQETQYF. CDR3 coding DNA: TGCGCCAGCAGTGAGTCGAATAGCGGTGTACAAGAGACCCAGTACTTC.

Regarding this clonotype: This sequence may be a read error, since a much larger clone differs from it by one base. The chain carries TRBV29-1 and TRBJ1-2, with D perhaps TRBD1 (6 bases). The CDR3 has 14 amino acids. Per the germline V gene, CDR1 is SQVTM and CDR2 is ANQGSEA. Between the trimmed V and J ends, which lost 3 bases and 0 bases, there was a span of 11 bases. The CDR3 DNA reads TGCAGCGTTGAGCCGACAGGAGCTAACTATGGCTACACCTTC. As protein: CSVEPTGANYGYTF.

This clonotype occurred many times. The chain couples TRBV20-1 to TRBJ2-5; possibly TRBD2 for D (7 bases). The V gene's germline CDR1 is DFQATT and CDR2 SNEGSKA (reference sequence). Trimming removed 6 bases at V and 3 bases at J, with 14 bases between. CDR3 length: 13 amino acids. The CDR3 DNA is TGCAGTGCAGGGAAGGGGGGGGAAGAGACCCAGTACTTC. This encodes CSAGKGGEETQYF.

The chain uses TRBV28 and TRBJ1-5, with D perhaps TRBD1 (6 bases). The CDR3 runs to 15 residues. The V and J ends lost 6 bases and 1 base respectively, with 13 bases between them. CDR1 and CDR2 from the germline V gene are MDHEN and SYDVKM. This CDR3 is CASSPGGASNQPQHF. The CDR3 DNA follows: TGTGCCAGCAGCCCCGGGGGGGCGAGCAATCAGCCCCAGCATTTT.

Details on this clonotype: With a much larger clone just one base away, this may be a read error. The chain employs TRBV7-6 and TRBJ1-2; tentatively, D is TRBD1 (6 bases). The CDR3 runs to 15 residues. Germline V gene lookup returns CDR1 SGHVS and CDR2 FNYEAQ. CDR3 in amino acids: CASSLGVGQNYDYTF. CDR3 nucleotide sequence: TGTGCCAGCAGCTTAGGTGTCGGACAGAACTATGACTACACCTTC.

The chain joins TRBV18 to TRBJ2-7, with D perhaps assigned TRBD1 or TRBD2 (7 bases each). CDR1 KGHSH and CDR2 LQKENI come from the germline V gene. This CDR3 contains 16 residues. With 0 bases removed from V and 0 bases from J, the gap between germline ends came to 12 bases. The CDR3 DNA is TGTGCCAGCTCACCACCGGGAGGGGGCAGCTCCTACGAGCAGTACTTC. Its protein is CASSPPGGGSSYEQYF. Based on the CDR3 plus reference TRBV18 and TRBJ2-7, the full variable domain is NAGVMQNPRHLVRRRGQEARLRCSPMKGHSHVYWYRQLPEEGLKFMVYLQKENIIDESGMPKERFSAEFPKEGPSILRIQQVVRGDSAAYFCASSPPGGGSSYEQYFGPGTRLTVT.

This chain uses TRBV6-1 with TRBJ1-5; 7 bases map to TRBD1. Trimming removed 10 bases from V and 4 bases from J; junction bases left unmatched: 7. The germline CDR1 and CDR2 sequences are MNHNS and SASEGT. This CDR3 spans 13 amino acids. CDR3 region: CATVRQGNQPQHF. The CDR3 DNA sequence: TGTGCCACAGTTCGACAGGGAAATCAGCCCCAGCATTTT.

Details on this clonotype: This may be a read error: a much more frequent sequence differs by one nucleotide. The genes are TRBV20-1 and TRBJ2-7, with a tentative D call TRBD2 (5 bases). This CDR3 contains 15 residues. Per germline, CDR1 DFQATT and CDR2 SNEGSKA (reference sequence). V was trimmed by 4 bases and J by 3 bases, leaving 19 bases between them. The CDR3 loop reads CSAKGDSSSLYEQYF. The DNA for the CDR3 is TGCAGTGCTAAGGGAGACTCGTCCAGCCTCTACGAGCAGTACTTC.

This clonotype has ten or more counts. The V and J genes are TRBV29-1 and TRBJ2-7; 8 nucleotides match TRBD1. The germline gives CDR1 SQVTM, CDR2 ANQGSEA. The CDR3 totals 12 residues. J gave up 5 bases and V 6 bases, and 6 bases lay outside the gene matches. The CDR3 sequence is CSVIQGVHEQYF. The CDR3 DNA reads as TGCAGCGTGATACAGGGGGTTCACGAGCAGTACTTC.

This chain uses TRBV5-1 with TRBJ2-1, with 7 bases lining up with TRBD1. After removal of 4 bases from V and 10 bases from J, the junction contained 11 bases not matched to a gene. The germline CDR1 and CDR2 sequences are SGHRS and YFSETQ. This CDR3 region has 14 residues. Here the CDR3 reads CASSLPGQFYEQFF. The CDR3 coding sequence is TGCGCCAGCAGCCTTCCGGGACAGTTCTACGAGCAGTTCTTC.

To note about this clonotype: One end of the junction fails to match germline, which may point to a read error. The gene calls are TRBV20-1 and TRBJ2-7, with 11 bases that match TRBD2. Germline CDR1 is DFQATT and CDR2 is SNEGSKA (reference sequence). The CDR3 extends over 16 amino acids. The DNA for the CDR3 is TGCAGTGCTAGAGATTCCGGGACTAGCGGAGGGTACGGGCAGTACTTC. It encodes CSARDSGTSGGYGQYF.

This chain's CDR3 is CASSEKAGGADTQYF. The CDR3 nucleotides read TGTGCCAGCAGTGAAAAAGCGGGAGGGGCAGATACGCAGTATTTT. The V and J genes are TRBV2 and TRBJ2-3, with 10 nucleotides matching TRBD2. With 2 bases clipped from V and 4 bases from J, the junction kept 3 bases outside the gene matches. This CDR3 region has 15 residues. Germline CDR1 is SNHLY and CDR2 is FYNNEI.

The rearrangement uses TRBV6-5 and TRBJ1-4, with D tentatively TRBD1 (5 bases). The CDR3 sequence is 16 residues long. Germline V gene data show CDR1 as MNHEY and CDR2 as SVGAGI. V dropped 0 bases and J dropped 8 bases, with 16 bases sitting between them. CDR3 sequence: CASSYSEGWAREKLFF. The CDR3 bases are TGTGCCAGCAGTTACTCAGAGGGGTGGGCCAGGGAAAAACTGTTTTTT.

The CDR3, as DNA: TGTGCCAGCAGCCAAGGAAGGATCTATGGCTACACCTTC. Translating it yields CASSQGRIYGYTF. This chain uses TRBV3-1 with TRBJ1-2; no clear D gene. Germline V gene data show CDR1 as LGHDT and CDR2 as YNNKEL (reference sequence). CDR3 size: 13 residues. V lost 1 base to trimming and J lost 4 bases, with 7 bases between them.